A selection of T cell receptor beta chains follows, all from one sample in a study of cytomegalovirus exposure and HLA in healthy donors. Data came from immunoSEQ multiplex PCR; TCRdb stores just in-frame clones and leaves some out. The data hold under 200,000 clones, with approximately 80% observed a single time. The specimen sequenced was PBMCs. The receptors stem from a man aged 50-59 years in good health and CMV-seropositive. The CDR3 runs from the conserved cysteine through the conserved F or W. A D gene is named only where the DNA matches it firmly. Some rows mark clone size as missing; the rest say once, few, many or name a class of expanded clone.

CDR3 protein: CASKGGGYYEQYF
CDR3 DNA: TGTGCCAGCAAGGGGGGGGGCTATTACGAGCAGTACTTC
J gene: TRBJ2-7
clone size: .
V gene: TRBV28
D gene: .

CDR3 protein: CASSMSGQPYGYTF
CDR3 DNA: TGTGCCAGTAGTATGTCTGGGCAGCCCTATGGCTACACCTTC
J gene: TRBJ1-2
clone size: .
V gene: TRBV19
D gene: .

CDR3 protein: CASRALVNSPLHF
CDR3 DNA: TGTGCCAGCAGAGCATTGGTAAATTCACCCCTCCACTTT
J gene: TRBJ1-6
clone size: .
V gene: TRBV6-1
D gene: .

CDR3 protein: CASSPPGGTRNGYTF
CDR3 DNA: TGTGCCAGCAGCCCCCCGGGGGGGACCCGGAACGGCTACACCTTC
J gene: TRBJ1-2
clone size: .
V gene: TRBV9
D gene: .

CDR3 protein: CASSTTRQINYGYTF
CDR3 DNA: TGTGCCAGTAGTACGACAAGACAGATCAACTATGGCTACACCTTC
J gene: TRBJ1-2
clone size: few
V gene: TRBV19
D gene: .

CDR3 protein: CASSLDRGNQPQHF
CDR3 DNA: TGTGCCAGCAGTTTGGACAGGGGTAATCAGCCCCAGCATTTT
J gene: TRBJ1-5
clone size: .
V gene: TRBV2
D gene: TRBD1

CDR3 protein: CASSLVSGDSYEQYF
CDR3 DNA: TGTGCCAGCAGCTTAGTGTCGGGTGACTCCTACGAGCAGTACTTC
J gene: TRBJ2-7
clone size: .
V gene: TRBV7-2
D gene: .

CDR3 protein: CASSEARGTDTQYF
CDR3 DNA: TGTGCCAGCAGTGAAGCGCGGGGGACAGATACGCAGTATTTT
J gene: TRBJ2-3
clone size: .
V gene: TRBV6-1
D gene: TRBD2

CDR3 protein: CASSYDRAPYF
CDR3 DNA: TGTGCCAGCAGTTACGACAGGGCCCCGTACTTC
J gene: TRBJ2-7
clone size: .
V gene: TRBV28
D gene: TRBD1

CDR3 protein: CASSQALVETQYF
CDR3 DNA: TGTGCCAGCAGCCAAGCTTTAGTGGAGACCCAGTACTTC
J gene: TRBJ2-5
clone size: .
V gene: TRBV4-2
D gene: .

CDR3 protein: CASSTRQGLANTEAFF
CDR3 DNA: TGTGCCAGCAGCACCCGACAGGGTCTGGCGAACACTGAAGCTTTCTTT
J gene: TRBJ1-1
clone size: .
V gene: TRBV9
D gene: TRBD1

CDR3 protein: CASKITGETNYGYTF
CDR3 DNA: TGTGCCAGCAAAATTACGGGGGAGACTAACTATGGCTACACCTTC
J gene: TRBJ1-2
clone size: once
V gene: TRBV28
D gene: .

CDR3 protein: CASKVPPRDRGYF
CDR3 DNA: TGTGCCAGCAAAGTTCCCCCCCGGGACAGGGGGTATTTT
J gene: TRBJ2-3
clone size: .
V gene: TRBV2
D gene: TRBD1

CDR3 protein: CASSLESLAVNNEQFF
CDR3 DNA: TGCGCCAGCAGCTTGGAGTCGCTAGCGGTTAACAATGAGCAGTTCTTC
J gene: TRBJ2-1
clone size: .
V gene: TRBV5-1
D gene: TRBD2

CDR3 protein: CASRRTGISYEQYF
CDR3 DNA: TGTGCCAGCAGAAGAACAGGGATATCCTACGAGCAGTACTTC
J gene: TRBJ2-7
clone size: .
V gene: TRBV28
D gene: .

CDR3 protein: CASSLVEGFGYTF
CDR3 DNA: TGTGCCAGCAGCCTCGTGGAGGGGTTTGGCTACACCTTC
J gene: TRBJ1-2
clone size: few
V gene: TRBV28
D gene: .

CDR3 protein: CASSPRRGDDYNEQFF
CDR3 DNA: TGTGCCAGCAGCCCCCGCCGGGGTGACGATTACAATGAGCAGTTCTTC
J gene: TRBJ2-1
clone size: few
V gene: TRBV11-3
D gene: .

CDR3 protein: CASSSTGVILEQYF
CDR3 DNA: TGTGCCAGCAGCTCGACAGGAGTTATACTCGAGCAGTACTTC
J gene: TRBJ2-7
clone size: .
V gene: TRBV7-9
D gene: .

CDR3 protein: CASSLGQGSWDEQFF
CDR3 DNA: TGTGCCAGCAGCTTGGGACAGGGGTCGTGGGATGAGCAGTTCTTC
J gene: TRBJ2-1
clone size: .
V gene: TRBV5-4
D gene: TRBD1

CDR3 protein: CASSRPGHRSNEQFF
CDR3 DNA: TGTGCCAGCAGCCGGCCGGGACATAGATCTAATGAGCAGTTCTTC
J gene: TRBJ2-1
clone size: .
V gene: TRBV7-6
D gene: .

CDR3 protein: CASSPSIDRASYNEQFF
CDR3 DNA: TGCGCCAGCAGCCCGTCAATAGACAGGGCTTCCTACAATGAGCAGTTCTTC
J gene: TRBJ2-1
clone size: .
V gene: TRBV5-1
D gene: TRBD1

CDR3 protein: CASSGQLNEKLFF
CDR3 DNA: TGTGCCAGCAGTGGGCAGCTTAATGAAAAACTGTTTTTT
J gene: TRBJ1-4
clone size: .
V gene: TRBV27
D gene: .

CDR3 protein: CASSPRLAIEQFF
CDR3 DNA: TGCGCCAGCAGCCCTCGACTAGCAATTGAGCAGTTCTTC
J gene: TRBJ2-1
clone size: .
V gene: TRBV4-3
D gene: TRBD2

CDR3 protein: CASSLGQAGLTFF
CDR3 DNA: TGCGCCAGCAGCTTGGGGCAGGCGGGGTTGACTTTCTTT
J gene: TRBJ1-1
clone size: .
V gene: TRBV5-1
D gene: .

CDR3 protein: CASIEGSYGYTF
CDR3 DNA: TGTGCCAGCATCGAGGGTAGCTATGGCTACACCTTC
J gene: TRBJ1-2
clone size: .
V gene: TRBV6-5
D gene: .

CDR3 protein: CASSLYWLAGPSTDTQYF
CDR3 DNA: TGTGCCAGCAGCTTATATTGGCTAGCGGGGCCAAGCACAGATACGCAGTATTTT
J gene: TRBJ2-3
clone size: .
V gene: TRBV11-1
D gene: TRBD2

CDR3 protein: CASSLQRAEEETQYF
CDR3 DNA: TGCGCCAGCAGCTTGCAGAGGGCGGAGGAAGAGACCCAGTACTTC
J gene: TRBJ2-5
clone size: .
V gene: TRBV5-1
D gene: .

CDR3 protein: CASSPGRNEQYF
CDR3 DNA: TGTGCCAGCTCACCAGGGAGGAACGAGCAGTACTTC
J gene: TRBJ2-7
clone size: .
V gene: TRBV18
D gene: .

CDR3 protein: CASSLGGQGLDEQFF
CDR3 DNA: TGTGCCAGCAGTTTAGGGGGACAGGGGCTGGATGAGCAGTTCTTC
J gene: TRBJ2-1
clone size: once
V gene: TRBV28
D gene: TRBD1

CDR3 protein: CASSPEKDRGRGGYTF
CDR3 DNA: TGTGCCAGCAGCCCCGAGAAAGACAGGGGGCGAGGAGGCTACACCTTC
J gene: TRBJ1-2
clone size: .
V gene: TRBV27
D gene: TRBD1

CDR3 protein: CASRELAGSYNEQFF
CDR3 DNA: TGTGCCAGCAGAGAACTAGCGGGCTCCTACAATGAGCAGTTCTTC
J gene: TRBJ2-1
clone size: .
V gene: TRBV7-2
D gene: TRBD2

CDR3 protein: CAWSVTSPGTGKSPLHF
CDR3 DNA: TGTGCCTGGAGTGTGACCTCCCCCGGGACAGGGAAGTCCCCCCTCCACTTT
J gene: TRBJ1-6
clone size: .
V gene: TRBV30
D gene: TRBD1

CDR3 protein: CASSLAEGGASNEKLFF
CDR3 DNA: TGTGCCAGCAGCTTAGCGGAGGGGGGGGCCTCTAATGAAAAACTGTTTTTT
J gene: TRBJ1-4
clone size: .
V gene: TRBV7-2
D gene: .

CDR3 protein: CASSETGSLAYEQYF
CDR3 DNA: TGTGCCAGCAGTGAAACGGGGAGTCTGGCGTACGAGCAGTACTTC
J gene: TRBJ2-7
clone size: few
V gene: TRBV2
D gene: .

CDR3 protein: CASSQDRSLQETQYF
CDR3 DNA: TGCGCCAGCAGCCAAGACAGGTCCCTCCAAGAGACCCAGTACTTC
J gene: TRBJ2-5
clone size: .
V gene: TRBV4-1
D gene: .

CDR3 protein: CASSSGLAGVEQFF
CDR3 DNA: TGTGCCAGCAGCTCCGGACTAGCGGGGGTTGAGCAGTTCTTC
J gene: TRBJ2-1
clone size: .
V gene: TRBV7-9
D gene: TRBD2

CDR3 protein: CASSLLGSYSNQPQHF
CDR3 DNA: TGTGCCAGCAGTTTATTGGGCAGTTATAGCAATCAGCCCCAGCATTTT
J gene: TRBJ1-5
clone size: .
V gene: TRBV28
D gene: .

CDR3 protein: CASSESGLNYNEQFF
CDR3 DNA: TGTGCCAGCAGCGAGAGTGGACTTAATTACAATGAGCAGTTCTTC
J gene: TRBJ2-1
clone size: .
V gene: TRBV9
D gene: .

CDR3 protein: CAISAPIRQGTRDETQYF
CDR3 DNA: TGTGCCATCAGTGCCCCCATAAGACAGGGAACGCGGGATGAGACCCAGTACTTC
J gene: TRBJ2-5
clone size: .
V gene: TRBV10-3
D gene: .

CDR3 protein: CSVGAGTGYGYTF
CDR3 DNA: TGCAGCGTTGGGGCCGGGACTGGGTATGGCTACACCTTC
J gene: TRBJ1-2
clone size: .
V gene: TRBV29-1
D gene: .